This T cell receptor (beta chain) is from a study of identical twins. This clonotype has just a few counts. Its matching antigen is unknown. cDNA molecules carried unique molecular identifiers, and template switching added a universal primer site. TCRdb called the 5' RACE reads again in MiXCR, with one record for every CDR3 protein. Of roughly 250,000 distinct CDR3 sequences in the sample, approximately 7.3% are singletons; the top ten hold under 6%. Broader study findings: A lower insertion count was a feature of abundant cord blood beta clonotypes, with no such feature in memory repertoires. Out-of-frame alpha sequences that twins shared showed excess low generation probability.

Between the trimmed V and J ends, which lost 4 bases and 4 bases, there was a span of 14 bases. The germline gives CDR1 SGHRS, CDR2 YFSETQ. The length of the CDR3 is 15 residues. This same sample was also part of a study on yellow fever vaccine responses in identical twins. That source reports: Twins reportedly showed a vaccine T cell response that seemed partly convergent and partly personalized.

The rearrangement uses TRBV5-1 and TRBJ1-4; a possible D gene is TRBD1 (6 bases). The sequenced sample was CD8+ T cells sorted from blood. The source of this sequence is a woman aged 18-29 years in good health. Written as DNA, the CDR3 is TGCGCCAGCAGCGCGGAAGGACAGCTTAATGAAAAACTGTTTTTT. It encodes CASSAEGQLNEKLFF.